Listed below are T cell receptor beta chains from one sample, sequenced in a study of blood T cell repertoires in COVID-19. Sequencing used immunoSEQ multiplex PCR; TCRdb keeps in-frame clones, though not all of them. The sample lists roughly 250,000 clones, approximately 90% occurring once. Material for sequencing was PBMCs or T cells enriched from blood (not recorded which). These receptors were collected from a young woman who had recovered from COVID-19. CDR3s include the opening cysteine and the closing phenylalanine or tryptophan. The order of the fields is D gene, J gene, V gene, clone size, CDR3 DNA, CDR3 protein. D genes are given only for firm matches. The size of a clone is reported for some rows only, either as once, few or many, or as a class for expanded clones.

TRBD1 TRBJ1-2 TRBV2 . TGTGCCAGCAGTGAAGTAACCGGGACAGGGGGCTACACCTTC CASSEVTGTGGYTF
TRBD2 TRBJ2-1 TRBV28 . TGTGCCAGCAGGGCTAGCGGGAGTAATGAGCAGTTCTTC CASRASGSNEQFF
TRBD2 TRBJ2-3 TRBV7-3 . TGTGCCAGCAGCCTAGCGGGAGGAGGAGCAGATACGCAGTATTTT CASSLAGGGADTQYF
. TRBJ1-5 TRBV3-1/TRBV3-2 . TGTGCCAGCAGCCAAGACGGGCGGGGGCCCCAGCATTTT CASSQDGRGPQHF
. TRBJ1-6 TRBV2 . TGTGCCAGCAGTGAAGCGCCGGGGAAAACTTCACCCCTCCACTTT CASSEAPGKTSPLHF
TRBD1 TRBJ2-7 TRBV25-1 . TGTGCCAGCAGTGTATACAGGGGGAGCTCCTACGAGCAGTACTTC CASSVYRGSSYEQYF
. TRBJ2-3 TRBV7-3 . TGTGCCAGCAGCTTTTCGGAGAGAGATACGCAGTATTTT CASSFSERDTQYF
. TRBJ2-7 TRBV5-4 . TGTGCCAGCAGCTCCTCCGGTCGAGGCTACGAGCAGTACTTC CASSSSGRGYEQYF
. TRBJ2-4 TRBV24-1 . TGTGCCACCAGTGGATCCGGGACAAAAAACATTCAGTACTTC CATSGSGTKNIQYF
. TRBJ1-4 TRBV7-9 . TGTGCCAGCAGCTCTCAAATCACCAGGGGTGCAACTAATGAAAAACTGTTTTTT CASSSQITRGATNEKLFF
TRBD1 TRBJ1-2 TRBV9 . TGTGCCAGCAGCTTGGGACAGGGGACTACAATTGGCTACACCTTC CASSLGQGTTIGYTF
. TRBJ2-7 TRBV7-9 . TGTGCCAGCAGCTCCCCCCGGCCAGGTCAAGGCTACGAGCAGTACTTC CASSSPRPGQGYEQYF
. TRBJ2-1 TRBV7-2 . TGTGCCAGCAGCCCATACAGGTACCGGCAGTTCTTC CASSPYRYRQFF
. TRBJ2-3 TRBV15 . TGTGCCACCAGCAGAGAGCACAGGGGAGGTGGAGATACGCAGTATTTT CATSREHRGGGDTQYF
. TRBJ1-1 TRBV3-1/TRBV3-2 few TGTGCCAGCAGCCCAAGACTAGACACTGAAGCTTTCTTT CASSPRLDTEAFF
. TRBJ1-5 TRBV5-6 . TGTGCCAGCAGCTATGGAGATCAGCCCCAGCATTTT CASSYGDQPQHF
. TRBJ1-2 TRBV6-5 . TGTGCCAGCAGTAGGGGGACCTATGGCTACACCTTC CASSRGTYGYTF
. TRBJ2-2 TRBV7-9 . TGTGCCAGCAGCTTAGGCGGAGGGAGCCGAACCGGGGAGCTGTTTTTT CASSLGGGSRTGELFF
TRBD1 TRBJ1-6 TRBV28 . TGTGCCAGCCACACAACAGGGGACGGATCACCCCTCCACTTT CASHTTGDGSPLHF
TRBD1 TRBJ1-2 TRBV7-2 . TGTGCCAGCAGCTCCCGACGAGGACAGGGGGTTGGCTACACCTTC CASSSRRGQGVGYTF
. TRBJ1-1 TRBV27 once TGTGCCAGCAGCGTGGGGCAGGCCCACACTGAAGCTTTCTTT CASSVGQAHTEAFF
. TRBJ1-4 TRBV5-4 . TGTGCCAGCAGCGTTACCGGGGTCGAAAAACTGTTTTTT CASSVTGVEKLFF
. TRBJ2-1 TRBV27 . TGTGCCAGCAGTTTAGACCGGGGGTCCTACAATGAGCAGTTCTTC CASSLDRGSYNEQFF
. TRBJ1-2 TRBV7-2 . TGTGCCAGCAGCCGCGGTATAGGCTATGGCTACACCTTC CASSRGIGYGYTF
. TRBJ1-1 TRBV7-3 . TGTGCCAGCAGCTCCCTGGGCGGGAGGAACACTGAAGCTTTCTTT CASSSLGGRNTEAFF
. TRBJ1-5 TRBV7-2 . TGTGCCAGCAGCCTGAGGACAGACAATCAGCCCCAGCATTTT CASSLRTDNQPQHF
TRBD2 TRBJ2-1 TRBV24-1 . TGTGCCATCTCCTCCGGGGCGGGGGCCTACAATGAGCAGTTCTTC CAISSGAGAYNEQFF
TRBD2 TRBJ2-2 TRBV24-1 . TGTGCCACCCGACACTCCCAGGCCGGGACTAGTCCCGGGGAGCTGTTTTTT CATRHSQAGTSPGELFF
TRBD2 TRBJ2-1 TRBV7-8 once TGTGCCAGCAGCTTAGTGCTAGCGGGAGTGGGGTACAATGAGCAGTTCTTC CASSLVLAGVGYNEQFF
TRBD1 TRBJ1-4 TRBV24-1 . TGTGCCACCAGTGACTCCGGGACAGGGGTGGAAAAACTGTTTTTT CATSDSGTGVEKLFF
TRBD1 TRBJ1-2 TRBV18 few TGTGCCAGCTCACCAAGGGGGCAGGCGGATGGCTACACCTTC CASSPRGQADGYTF
. TRBJ1-5 TRBV18 once TGTGCCAGCTCACGGACATCCGGCGGCAATCAGCCCCAGCATTTT CASSRTSGGNQPQHF
TRBD1 TRBJ1-5 TRBV19 . TGTGCCAGTAATACGGACAGGGCTCATCAGCCCCAGCATTTT CASNTDRAHQPQHF
. TRBJ1-3 TRBV7-9 . TGTGCCAGCAGCTTATTTTTGAACGGGGAAAGGGCCTCTGGAAACACCATATATTTT CASSLFLNGERASGNTIYF
TRBD1 TRBJ2-5 TRBV2 . TGTGCCATCACGGGCATAGCTACAGGGGGATACCAAGAGACCCAGTACTTC CAITGIATGGYQETQYF
. TRBJ1-5 TRBV9 . TGTGCCAGCAGCGTGGGAGGGGCCGGGGGTCAGCCCCAGCATTTT CASSVGGAGGQPQHF
TRBD1 TRBJ2-3 TRBV5-1 . TGCGCCAGCAGCCTAGGGGACAGGGGGTACACAGATACGCAGTATTTT CASSLGDRGYTDTQYF
. TRBJ1-2 TRBV24-1 . TGTGCCACCAGTGAGGGCAGAGGGAGGTATGGCTACACCTTC CATSEGRGRYGYTF
TRBD1 TRBJ1-1 TRBV9 . TGTGCCAGCAGCGCCGGGACAGGCACTGAAGCTTTCTTT CASSAGTGTEAFF
TRBD1 TRBJ1-2 TRBV5-1 . TGCGCCAGCAGCTGGGACAGGGAAATAGCTAACTATGGCTACACCTTC CASSWDREIANYGYTF
. TRBJ1-3 TRBV6-1 . TGTGCCAGCAGTGAACAACTCTTCTCTGGAAACACCATATATTTT CASSEQLFSGNTIYF
. TRBJ2-1 TRBV6-5 . TGTGCCAGCAAGGGGGGAGGGGACGGCGGTTCGCAGTTCTTC CASKGGGDGGSQFF
TRBD2 TRBJ2-7 TRBV19 few TGTGCCAGTAGCAAGCGACTAGCGGGCTCCTACGAGCAGTACTTC CASSKRLAGSYEQYF
TRBD1 TRBJ1-4 TRBV28 . TGTGCCAGCAGTCCGTCGACAGGGGAGCAGGAAAAACTGTTTTTT CASSPSTGEQEKLFF